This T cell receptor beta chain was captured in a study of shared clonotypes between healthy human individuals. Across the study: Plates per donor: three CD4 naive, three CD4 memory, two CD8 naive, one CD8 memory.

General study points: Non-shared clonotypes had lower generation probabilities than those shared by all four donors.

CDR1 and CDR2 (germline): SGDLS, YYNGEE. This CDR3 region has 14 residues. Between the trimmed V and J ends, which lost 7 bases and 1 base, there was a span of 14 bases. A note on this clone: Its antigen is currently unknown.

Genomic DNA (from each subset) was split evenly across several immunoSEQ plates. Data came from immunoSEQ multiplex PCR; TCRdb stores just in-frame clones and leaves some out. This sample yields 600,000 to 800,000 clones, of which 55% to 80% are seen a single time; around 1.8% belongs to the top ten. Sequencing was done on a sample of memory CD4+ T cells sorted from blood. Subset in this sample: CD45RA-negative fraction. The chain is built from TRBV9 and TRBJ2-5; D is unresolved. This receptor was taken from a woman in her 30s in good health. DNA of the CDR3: TGTGCCAGCGGCGACTCCGGCTTCCAAGAGACCCAGTACTTC. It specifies CASGDSGFQETQYF.